This note documents a single TCR beta chain sequence. Its antigen is unidentified. The junction shows a germline mismatch at one end, possibly a read error. Germline values: CDR1 SGHTA, CDR2 FQGNSA. This CDR3 has 15 amino acids. PCR involved 60 Vbeta and 13 Jbeta primers. The repertoire was sequenced with immunoSEQ multiplex PCR; TCRdb's copy has only in-frame clones and lacks some. Of about 89,000 clones listed, 65% to 80% are singletons. This entry is derived from a study of cytomegalovirus exposure and HLA in healthy donors. General study findings and limits: Common viral pathogens seemed, in a later analysis, to connect with several of the most significant clusters. In a later analysis, a missense DCLRE1C variant was linked to TCR beta V- and J-gene trimming.

This clonotype was obtained from a man aged 30-40 years in good health and CMV-seropositive. V and J are TRBV7-2 and TRBJ2-7, with 12 bases lining up with TRBD2. Sequenced: PBMCs. DNA for the CDR3: TGTGCCAGCAGCTTAGCGGTGACTAGCGGGGGCACCCGGGTCTTC. Its translation: CASSLAVTSGGTRVF. The full variable domain, with the rest looked up from reference TRBV7-2 and TRBJ2-7, is GAGVSQSPSNKVTEKGKDVELRCDPISGHTALYWYRQSLGQGLEFLIYFQGNSAPDKSGLPSDRFSAERTGGSVSTLTIQRTQQEDSAVYLCASSLAVTSGGTRVFGPGTRLTVT.